The 9 T cell receptor beta chains reported below all come from one sample, sequenced in a study of response to subunit inactivated influenza vaccine (dated by TCRdb to about 2018). Libraries came from RT-PCR. Reads for this sample came from an Illumina HiSeq 2500. Through fastp at Q25 and MiXCR, TCRdb rebuilt clones from the public reads, retaining in-frame beta chains. Under each unique CDR3 protein, matching rows form one entry showing the most common genes and DNA. Present in this sample are over 450,000 distinct CDR3 sequences, approximately 12% of which were seen just once. Under 15% of the sample goes to the ten largest clones. This sample's time point label indicates: 40 to 45 days after influenza vaccine administration. This specimen was PBMCs from blood, taken roughly 45 days after vaccination. These receptors originate from a man aged 50 to 59 who received an inactivated influenza vaccine. Donor details come from another sample of the same person, matched by shared clones.

The chain couples TRBV7-9 to TRBJ2-1; D might be TRBD2 (6 bases). The CDR3 loop spans 13 amino acids. Trimming took off 2 bases at V and 9 bases at J, with 11 bases between the two ends. CDR1 SEHNR and CDR2 FQNEAQ come from the germline V gene (reference sequence). The CDR3 sequence is CASSLPGGAEQFF. CDR3 DNA sequence: TGTGCCAGCAGCTTACCCGGCGGGGCTGAGCAGTTCTTC.

V usage is TRBV6-2 or TRBV6-3 and J usage is TRBJ2-1; D tentatively fits TRBD1 or TRBD2 (5 bases each). Germline V CDR1 and CDR2: MNHEY, SVGEGT. This CDR3 has 16 amino acids. Between the trimmed V and J ends, which lost 0 bases and 10 bases, there was a span of 19 bases. The CDR3 region has the DNA TGTGCCAGCAGTTACTCGATCGGGACCGAAGGAATAGAGCAGTTCTTC. It translates to CASSYSIGTEGIEQFF.

The genes are TRBV18 and TRBJ1-1; 8 bases map to TRBD1. CDR1 is KGHSH and CDR2 is LQKENI in the germline V gene. This CDR3 comprises 15 residues. Trimming cost V 1 base and J 6 bases; bases outside gene matches: 7. CDR3 in DNA: TGTGCCAGCTCACCACGGACAGGGTTAACCCCTGAAGCTTTCTTT. It yields the protein CASSPRTGLTPEAFF.

This clonotype was seen more than once but under ten times. The J gene is TRBJ1-2, the V gene TRBV27; no clear D gene. From germline, CDR1 is MNHEY and CDR2 SMNVEV (reference sequence). V was shortened by 3 bases and J by 8 bases, with 13 bases between the two germline ends. The CDR3 is made up of 13 amino acids. CDR3 loop: CASSLFGLTGYTF. CDR3 in DNA: TGTGCCAGCAGTTTGTTTGGCCTTACGGGCTACACCTTC.

This clonotype was picked up many times. V is TRBV12-3 or TRBV12-4 and J is TRBJ2-1; 8 bases agree with TRBD1. This CDR3 spans 16 amino acids. V lost 6 bases, J lost 3 bases, and 10 bases stayed unmatched. CDR3 sequence reads: CASRFRTGRSYNEQFF. The CDR3 coding sequence is TGTGCCAGCAGATTTAGGACAGGGAGAAGCTACAATGAGCAGTTCTTC.

This clonotype was found a few times. The chain recombines TRBV27 with TRBJ1-2, with a weak D call TRBD1 (6 bases). This CDR3 is 15 amino acids long. V was shortened by 5 bases and J by 0 bases, with 13 bases between the two germline ends. Germline loops: CDR1 MNHEY, CDR2 SMNVEV (reference sequence). The CDR3 nucleotides are TGTGCCAGCAGTCCACGGACAGCTGCTAACTATGGCTACACCTTC. Translated, it gives CASSPRTAANYGYTF.

The J gene is TRBJ2-1, the V gene TRBV11-2, with TRBD2 matching 10 bases. With 5 bases clipped from V and 2 bases from J, the junction kept 6 bases outside the gene matches. This CDR3 is 16 amino acids long. Germline CDR1 and CDR2: SGHAT and FQNNGV. The CDR3 bases are TGTGCCAGCAGCCATGAAGCGGGGGGGCCCTACAATGAGCAGTTCTTC. It yields the protein CASSHEAGGPYNEQFF.

This clonotype has at least ten counts. As DNA, the CDR3 is TGCAGCGTTGAATTAGGGGGCACTAGAGCTTTCTTT. It codes for CSVELGGTRAFF. This sequence joins TRBV29-1 and TRBJ1-1, with 7 bases matching TRBD1. Looked up from germline, CDR1 is SQVTM and CDR2 is ANQGSEA. V was pared by 2 bases and J by 10 bases, with 7 bases of the junction left unmatched. This CDR3 comprises 12 residues.

This clonotype was recorded a few times. The V and J genes are TRBV7-2 and TRBJ2-4; D possibly corresponds to TRBD2 (5 bases). From germline, CDR1 is SGHTA and CDR2 FQGNSA. V shed 5 bases and J shed 8 bases, with 13 bases lying between them. CDR3 length: 13 residues. The CDR3 nucleotides read TGTGCCAGCAGCCCCCCGAACGGGGACATTCAGTACTTC. Translated: CASSPPNGDIQYF.